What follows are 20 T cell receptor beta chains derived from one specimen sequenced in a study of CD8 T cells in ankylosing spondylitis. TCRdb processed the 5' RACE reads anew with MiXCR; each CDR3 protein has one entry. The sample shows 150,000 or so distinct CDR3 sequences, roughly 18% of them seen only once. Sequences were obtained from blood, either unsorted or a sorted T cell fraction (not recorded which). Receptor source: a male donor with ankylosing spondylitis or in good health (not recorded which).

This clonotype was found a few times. CDR3 coding DNA: TGTGCCAGCAGTGAACGACTACTACTAGCGCGCTACAATGAGCAGTTCTTC. This gives the protein CASSERLLLARYNEQFF. The chain combines TRBV2 with TRBJ2-1; 7 bases agree with TRBD2. The CDR3 contains 17 residues. Germline lookup yields CDR1 SNHLY and CDR2 FYNNEI. Trimming took 2 bases from V and 3 from J; bases not matched to a gene: 10.

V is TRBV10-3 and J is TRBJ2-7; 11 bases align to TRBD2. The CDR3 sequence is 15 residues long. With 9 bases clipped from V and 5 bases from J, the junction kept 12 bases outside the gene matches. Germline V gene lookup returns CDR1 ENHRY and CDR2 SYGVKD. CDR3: CAIAPLAGGHNEQYF. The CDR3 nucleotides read TGTGCCATTGCCCCCTTAGCGGGAGGGCACAACGAGCAGTACTTC.

The CDR3 bases are TGTGCCAGCAGCGTAGGGACTAGCGGGAGAGCGGGTGAGCAGTTCTTC. It encodes CASSVGTSGRAGEQFF. The gene calls are TRBV5-4 and TRBJ2-1, with 14 bases that match TRBD2. The CDR3 covers 16 residues. V lost 4 bases, J lost 9 bases, and 9 bases stayed unmatched. Germline values: CDR1 SGHNT, CDR2 YYREEE (reference sequence).

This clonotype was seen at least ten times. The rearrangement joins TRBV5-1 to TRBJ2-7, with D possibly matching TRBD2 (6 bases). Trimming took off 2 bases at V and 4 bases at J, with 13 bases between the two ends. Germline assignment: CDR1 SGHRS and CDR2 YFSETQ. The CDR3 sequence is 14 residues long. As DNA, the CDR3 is TGCGCCAGCAGCTTAACTAGCTGGTTGTACGAGCAGTACTTC. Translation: CASSLTSWLYEQYF.

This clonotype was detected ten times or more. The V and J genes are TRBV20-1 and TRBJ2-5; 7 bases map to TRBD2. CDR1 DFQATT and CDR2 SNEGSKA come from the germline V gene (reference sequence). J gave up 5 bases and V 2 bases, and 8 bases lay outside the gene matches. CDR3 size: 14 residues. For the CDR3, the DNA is TGCAGTGCTAGACGAGTTGGGGGGGAGGAGACCCAGTACTTC. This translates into CSARRVGGEETQYF.

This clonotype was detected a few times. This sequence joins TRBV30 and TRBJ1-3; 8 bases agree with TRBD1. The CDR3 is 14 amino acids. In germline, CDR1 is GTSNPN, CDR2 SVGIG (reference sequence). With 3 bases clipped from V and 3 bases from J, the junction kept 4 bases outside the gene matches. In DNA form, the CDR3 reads TGTGCCTGGAGCCGCAGGGGGCATGGAAACACCATATATTTT. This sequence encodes CAWSRRGHGNTIYF.

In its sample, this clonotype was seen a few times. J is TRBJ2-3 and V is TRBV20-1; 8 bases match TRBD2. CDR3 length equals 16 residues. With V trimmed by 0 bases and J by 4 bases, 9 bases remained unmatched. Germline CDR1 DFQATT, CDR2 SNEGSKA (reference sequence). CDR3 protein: CSARDFQRETPDTQYF. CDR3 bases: TGCAGTGCTAGAGATTTCCAGCGGGAGACTCCAGATACGCAGTATTTT.

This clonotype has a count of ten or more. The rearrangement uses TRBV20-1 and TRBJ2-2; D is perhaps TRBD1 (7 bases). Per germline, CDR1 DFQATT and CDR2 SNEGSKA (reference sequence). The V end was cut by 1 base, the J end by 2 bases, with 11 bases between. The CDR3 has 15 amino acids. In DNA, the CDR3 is TGCAGTGCTAGAGGCGGGACAGCAAACACCGGGGAGCTGTTTTTT. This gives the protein CSARGGTANTGELFF.

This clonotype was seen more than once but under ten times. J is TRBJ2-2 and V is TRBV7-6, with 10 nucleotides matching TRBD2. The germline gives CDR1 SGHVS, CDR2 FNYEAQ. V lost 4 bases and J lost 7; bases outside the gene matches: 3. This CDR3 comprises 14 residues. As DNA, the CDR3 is TGTGCCAGCAGCTCGGGACTAGCGTTCGGGGAGCTGTTTTTT. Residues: CASSSGLAFGELFF.

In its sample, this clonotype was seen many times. CDR3 in DNA: TGCAGTGCTAGAGATATCGGCCCCAGGGAGCTGTTTTTT. This translates into CSARDIGPRELFF. The chain couples TRBV20-1 to TRBJ2-2; unclear D gene. Germline V gene sequence: CDR1 DFQATT, CDR2 SNEGSKA (reference sequence). There are 13 residues in the CDR3. Trimming left V 0 bases short and J 9 bases short, with 11 bases between.

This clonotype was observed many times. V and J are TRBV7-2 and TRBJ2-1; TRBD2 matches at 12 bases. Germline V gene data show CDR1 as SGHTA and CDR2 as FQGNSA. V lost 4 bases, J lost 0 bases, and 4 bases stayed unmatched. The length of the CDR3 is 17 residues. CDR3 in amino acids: CASSSRTSGASYNEQFF. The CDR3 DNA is TGTGCCAGCAGCTCAAGGACTAGCGGGGCCTCCTACAATGAGCAGTTCTTC.

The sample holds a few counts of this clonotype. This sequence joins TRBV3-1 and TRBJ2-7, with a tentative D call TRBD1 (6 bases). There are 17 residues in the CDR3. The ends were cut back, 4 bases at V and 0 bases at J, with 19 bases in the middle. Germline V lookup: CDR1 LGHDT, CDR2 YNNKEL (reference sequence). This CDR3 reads CASSPRSGHGPSYEQYF. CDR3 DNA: TGTGCCAGCAGCCCTAGGTCGGGACATGGTCCCTCCTACGAGCAGTACTTC.

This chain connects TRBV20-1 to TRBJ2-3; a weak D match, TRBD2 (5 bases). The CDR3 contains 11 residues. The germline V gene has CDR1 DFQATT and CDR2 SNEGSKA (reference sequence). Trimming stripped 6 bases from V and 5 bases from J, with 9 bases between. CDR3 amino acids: CSALSGDTQYF. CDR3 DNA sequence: TGCAGTGCGCTGAGCGGAGATACGCAGTATTTT.

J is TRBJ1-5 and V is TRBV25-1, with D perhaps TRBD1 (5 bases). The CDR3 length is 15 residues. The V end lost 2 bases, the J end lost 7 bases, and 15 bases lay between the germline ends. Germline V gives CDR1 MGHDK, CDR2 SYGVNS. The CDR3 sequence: CASSEGAGLEQPQHF. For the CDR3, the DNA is TGTGCCAGCAGTGAAGGCGCGGGACTCGAGCAGCCCCAGCATTTT.

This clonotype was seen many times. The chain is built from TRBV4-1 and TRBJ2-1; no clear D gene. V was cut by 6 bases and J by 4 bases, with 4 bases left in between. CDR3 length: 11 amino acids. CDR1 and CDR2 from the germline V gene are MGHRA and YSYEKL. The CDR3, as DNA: TGCGCCAGCAGGGATTACAATGAGCAGTTCTTC. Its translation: CASRDYNEQFF.

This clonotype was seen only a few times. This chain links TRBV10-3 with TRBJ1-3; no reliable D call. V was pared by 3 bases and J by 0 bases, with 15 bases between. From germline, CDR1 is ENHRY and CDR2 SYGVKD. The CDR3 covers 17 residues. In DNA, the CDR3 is TGTGCCATCAGTGAAGGTGGCCTGTTGAGCTCTGGAAACACCATATATTTT. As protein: CAISEGGLLSSGNTIYF.

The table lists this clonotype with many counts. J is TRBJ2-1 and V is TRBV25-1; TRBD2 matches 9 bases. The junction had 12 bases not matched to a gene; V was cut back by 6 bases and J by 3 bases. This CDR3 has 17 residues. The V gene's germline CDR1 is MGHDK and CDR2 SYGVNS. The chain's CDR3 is CASRQTLPSGNYNEQFF. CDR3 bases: TGTGCCAGCAGACAAACCCTCCCTAGCGGGAACTACAATGAGCAGTTCTTC.

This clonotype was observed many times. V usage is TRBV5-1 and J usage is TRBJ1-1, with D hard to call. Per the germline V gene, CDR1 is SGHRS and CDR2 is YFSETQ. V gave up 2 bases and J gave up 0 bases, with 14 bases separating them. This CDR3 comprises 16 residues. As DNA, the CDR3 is TGCGCCAGCAGCTTATCGACTCTGGCGTTGAACACTGAAGCTTTCTTT. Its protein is CASSLSTLALNTEAFF. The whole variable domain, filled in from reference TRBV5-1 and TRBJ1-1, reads KAGVTQTPRYLIKTRGQQVTLSCSPISGHRSVSWYQQTPGQGLQFLFEYFSETQRNKGNFPGRFSGRQFSNSRSEMNVSTLELGDSALYLCASSLSTLALNTEAFFGQGTRLTVV.

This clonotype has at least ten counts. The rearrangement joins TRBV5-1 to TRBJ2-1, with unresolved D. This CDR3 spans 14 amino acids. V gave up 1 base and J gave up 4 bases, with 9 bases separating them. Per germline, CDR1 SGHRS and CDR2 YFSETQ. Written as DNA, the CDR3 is TGCGCCAGCAGCTTGACTGCGGAGTACAATGAGCAGTTCTTC. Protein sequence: CASSLTAEYNEQFF.

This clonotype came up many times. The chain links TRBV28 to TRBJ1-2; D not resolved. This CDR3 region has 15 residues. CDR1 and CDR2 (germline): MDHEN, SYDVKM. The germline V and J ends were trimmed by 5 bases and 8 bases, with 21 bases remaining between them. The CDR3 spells CASSPWWSRPEGYTF. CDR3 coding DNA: TGTGCCAGCAGTCCCTGGTGGTCGCGGCCCGAAGGCTACACCTTC.